Listed below are T cell receptor beta chains from one sample, sequenced in a study of beta chain features in type 1 diabetes. Method: immunoSEQ multiplex PCR; TCRdb's copy keeps in-frame clones and lacks some. The sample yields about 700,000 clones, 13% seen once. Sequencing was performed on naive CD4+ T cells from blood. Receptor source: a man between 18 and 35 years old with type 1 diabetes. Both conserved end residues are trimmed from each CDR3. Expanded clones are given a class, and other clones once, few, many or no size at all.

J: TRBJ1-5
V: TRBV10-3
size: few
CDR3: AISPGGRNQPQH

J: TRBJ2-3
V: TRBV6-5
size: few
CDR3: ASSRLAGGTDTQY

J: TRBJ2-3
V: TRBV10-1
size: NA
CDR3: ASSEGRGFTDTQY

J: TRBJ1-6
V: TRBV9
size: NA
CDR3: ASSPREGTAPLH

J: TRBJ1-1
V: TRBV27
size: NA
CDR3: ASSLDPRDRGLQTEAF

J: TRBJ1-2
V: TRBV30
size: few
CDR3: AWTQGAGNGYT

J: TRBJ2-7
V: TRBV28
size: NA
CDR3: ASSPWGGGFLPYEQY

J: TRBJ2-5
V: TRBV2
size: NA
CDR3: ASSEVGEWLNRQETQY

J: TRBJ2-1
V: TRBV7-9
size: NA
CDR3: ASSRGTGSSYNEQF

J: TRBJ1-5
V: TRBV4-1
size: NA
CDR3: ASSQVRGTGKGNQPQH

J: TRBJ2-4
V: TRBV5-4
size: NA
CDR3: ASSLPGQGLAKNIQY

J: TRBJ1-4
V: TRBV1
size: NA
CDR3: TSSQVAVANEKLF

J: TRBJ1-5
V: TRBV19
size: few
CDR3: ASSTSLTGGGQPQH

J: TRBJ2-1
V: TRBV18
size: NA
CDR3: ASSPPSAWHNEQF

J: TRBJ2-1
V: TRBV29-1
size: few
CDR3: SVEDGWGYNNEQF

J: TRBJ1-1
V: TRBV9
size: NA
CDR3: ASSTPGREEAF

J: TRBJ1-5
V: TRBV28
size: NA
CDR3: ASSFPGTAQGPQH

J: TRBJ2-5
V: TRBV5-1
size: NA
CDR3: ASRQDPGGQETQY

J: TRBJ2-7
V: TRBV10-3
size: few
CDR3: AISGGLAGYEQY

J: TRBJ1-1
V: TRBV6-5
size: NA
CDR3: ASSTGSLVAEAF

J: TRBJ1-2
V: TRBV9
size: NA
CDR3: ASSGGQGAGGYT

J: TRBJ2-1
V: TRBV6-6
size: NA
CDR3: ASSSGYSPGEQF

J: TRBJ2-3
V: TRBV5-4
size: few
CDR3: ASSLAGRGLTDTQY

J: TRBJ2-7
V: TRBV30
size: NA
CDR3: AWVGQGDEQY

J: TRBJ2-5
V: TRBV21-1
size: NA
CDR3: ASSKVGRAGGVQY

J: TRBJ2-3
V: TRBV29-1
size: few
CDR3: SVDGGSTDTQY

J: TRBJ2-7
V: TRBV6-6
size: NA
CDR3: ASSYVQVPSYEQY

J: TRBJ2-2
V: TRBV7-9
size: NA
CDR3: ASSSQGVNTGELF

J: TRBJ1-6
V: TRBV4-1
size: few
CDR3: ASSQFWDPGGSPLH

J: TRBJ2-3
V: TRBV5-1
size: few
CDR3: ASRTASTDTQY

J: TRBJ2-3
V: TRBV19
size: NA
CDR3: ASSFSTDTQY

J: TRBJ2-7
V: TRBV19
size: few
CDR3: ASSTGPSSYEQY

J: TRBJ2-5
V: TRBV5-6
size: NA
CDR3: ASRDRGRGWETQY

J: TRBJ1-5
V: TRBV6-6
size: NA
CDR3: ASSYSGQASNQPQH

J: TRBJ1-5
V: TRBV21-1
size: NA
CDR3: ASSKSQGNFANQPQH

J: TRBJ2-7
V: TRBV10-3
size: few
CDR3: AIKEGLGEQY

J: TRBJ2-1
V: TRBV27
size: NA
CDR3: ASRTGGGEQF

J: TRBJ1-3
V: TRBV7-9
size: few
CDR3: ASSQMGTVSGNTIY

J: TRBJ2-1
V: TRBV5-6
size: NA
CDR3: ASSLSVAPLYNEQF

J: TRBJ1-2
V: TRBV5-4
size: NA
CDR3: ASSLGGAPNYGYT

J: TRBJ1-5
V: TRBV6-6
size: NA
CDR3: ASSGNNQPQH

J: TRBJ1-2
V: TRBV5-8
size: NA
CDR3: ASTPPPNYGYT

J: TRBJ2-1
V: TRBV7-7
size: few
CDR3: ASSLTGTGASNEQF

J: TRBJ1-6
V: TRBV6-5
size: NA
CDR3: ASSYILRGKPSPLH